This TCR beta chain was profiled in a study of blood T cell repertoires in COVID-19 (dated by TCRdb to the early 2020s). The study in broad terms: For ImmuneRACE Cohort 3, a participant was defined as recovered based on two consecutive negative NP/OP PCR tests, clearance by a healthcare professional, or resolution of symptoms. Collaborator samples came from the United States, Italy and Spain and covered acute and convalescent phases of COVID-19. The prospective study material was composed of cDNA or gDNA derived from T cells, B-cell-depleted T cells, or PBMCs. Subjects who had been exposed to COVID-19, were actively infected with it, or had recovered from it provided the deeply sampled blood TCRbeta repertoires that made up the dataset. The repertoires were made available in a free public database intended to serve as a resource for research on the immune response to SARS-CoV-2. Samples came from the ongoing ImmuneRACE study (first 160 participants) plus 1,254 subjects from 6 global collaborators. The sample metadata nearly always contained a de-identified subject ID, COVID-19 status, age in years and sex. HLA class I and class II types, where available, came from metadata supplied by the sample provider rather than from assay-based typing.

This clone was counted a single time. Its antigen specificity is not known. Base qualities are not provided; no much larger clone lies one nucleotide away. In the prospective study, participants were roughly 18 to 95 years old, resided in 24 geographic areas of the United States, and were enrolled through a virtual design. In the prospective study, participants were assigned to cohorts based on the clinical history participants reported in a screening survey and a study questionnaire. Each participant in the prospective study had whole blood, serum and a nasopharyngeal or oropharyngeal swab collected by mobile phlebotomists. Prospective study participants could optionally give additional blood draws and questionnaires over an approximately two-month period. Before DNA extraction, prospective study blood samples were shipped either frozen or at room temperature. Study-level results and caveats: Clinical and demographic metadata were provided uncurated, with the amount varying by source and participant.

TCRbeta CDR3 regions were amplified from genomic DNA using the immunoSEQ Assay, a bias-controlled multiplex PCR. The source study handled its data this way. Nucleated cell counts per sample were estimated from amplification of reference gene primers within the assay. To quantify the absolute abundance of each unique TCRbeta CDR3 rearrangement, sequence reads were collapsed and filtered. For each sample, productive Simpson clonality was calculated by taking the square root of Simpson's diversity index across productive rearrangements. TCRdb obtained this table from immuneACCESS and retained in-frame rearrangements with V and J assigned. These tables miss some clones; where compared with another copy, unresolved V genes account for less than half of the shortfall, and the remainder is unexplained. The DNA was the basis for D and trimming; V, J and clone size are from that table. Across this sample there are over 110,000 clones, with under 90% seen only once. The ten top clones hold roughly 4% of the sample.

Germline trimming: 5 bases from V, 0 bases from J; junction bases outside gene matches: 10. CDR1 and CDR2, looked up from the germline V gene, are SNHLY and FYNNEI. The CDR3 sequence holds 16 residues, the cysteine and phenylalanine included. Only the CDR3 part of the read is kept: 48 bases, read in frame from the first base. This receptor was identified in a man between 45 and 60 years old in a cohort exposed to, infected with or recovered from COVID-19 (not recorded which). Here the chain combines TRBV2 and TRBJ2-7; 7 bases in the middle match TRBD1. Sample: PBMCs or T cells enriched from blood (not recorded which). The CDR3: CASSFPKDRPSYEQYF. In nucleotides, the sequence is TGTGCCAGCAGTTTCCCGAAGGACAGGCCCTCCTACGAGCAGTACTTC.